This T cell receptor beta chain was recorded in a study of T cell repertoires in cytomegalovirus infection. Study-wide context: Evidence of both CMV infection and a matching HLA type came from public TCR beta signatures. The study's findings and limits: Cumulated frequencies of public TCR beta families served to identify carriers of CMV plus the relevant HLA. HLA-C-restricted CMV-specific TCR beta clonotypes were dominant in the ex vivo response.

TCRdb re-derived calls from the reads in MiXCR, one entry per CDR3 protein. The sample has 160,000 or so distinct CDR3 sequences; 15% to 20% are singletons. A word on this clonotype: Its specificity is unknown.

Trimming stripped 6 bases from V and 3 bases from J, with 18 bases between. The CDR3 extends over 15 amino acids. Per the germline V gene, CDR1 is MNHEY and CDR2 is SVGEGT. The receptor's source is a human donor in good health (CMV status not recorded). Some clones in this sample may be carry-over from other donors' samples. The chain employs TRBV6-2 or TRBV6-3 and TRBJ2-7, with D perhaps TRBD2 (6 bases). The sample consisted of CD8+ T cells from PBMCs. The CDR3 protein is CASSPGPSEVYEQYF. The CDR3 DNA follows: TGTGCCAGCAGCCCAGGACCTAGCGAGGTCTACGAGCAGTACTTC.